What follows describes a single T cell receptor (beta chain). The source of the sample is a study of blood T cell repertoires in COVID-19. Turning to the study itself: There were acute and convalescent COVID-19 samples, and they came from the United States, Italy and Spain. In each case, the material was cDNA or gDNA derived from T cells, B-cell-depleted T cells, or PBMCs.

The CDR3 totals 11 residues. V lost 5 bases to trimming and J lost 8 bases, with 7 bases between them. The germline gives CDR1 LNHNV, CDR2 YYDKDF (reference sequence). Profiled with immunoSEQ multiplex PCR; TCRdb holds only in-frame clones, not every one. The sample includes some 250,000 clones, about four fifths of them seen just once. The specimen was peripheral blood. The genes are TRBV15 and TRBJ2-1; D is ambiguous. This receptor was obtained from a man aged 45-65 years with active or convalescent COVID-19. CDR3 residues: CATSRRDEQFF. The CDR3 DNA follows: TGTGCCACCAGCCGAAGAGATGAGCAGTTCTTC.